This T cell receptor beta chain was recovered during a study of identical twins. TCRdb ran MiXCR on the 5' RACE reads and lists one entry per CDR3 protein. The sample has approximately 600,000 distinct CDR3 sequences; roughly 6.6% are singletons. Germline CDR1 reads SGHRS; CDR2 reads YFSETQ. The CDR3 sequence is 15 residues long. V was clipped by 1 base and J by 3 bases, with 13 bases between them. The same data also went into a second study, on yellow fever vaccine responses in identical twins.

The sequenced sample consisted of PBMCs. The clonotype was recovered from a woman aged 18-35 years in good health. The V gene is TRBV5-1, the J gene TRBJ1-1, with unresolved D. The CDR3 DNA follows: TGCGCCAGCAGCTTGTATCGCGCAGAGGACACTGAAGCTTTCTTT. It yields the protein CASSLYRAEDTEAFF.